The 18 T cell receptor beta chains below were found in one sample sequenced in a study of T-cell reconstitution after alpha-beta-depleted transplantation in children. Unique molecular identifiers were used in preparing the TCRbeta library. TCRdb analysed the PCR reads with MiXCR anew, one entry per CDR3 protein. The data show about 200,000 distinct CDR3 sequences, just under 6.5% seen once. The sequencing here drew on PBMCs, taken before TCRalphabeta/CD19-depleted stem cell transplant. Receptors originate from a girl less than two years old with combined immunodeficiency, due to receive a stem cell transplant.

This clonotype was picked up many times. This rearrangement joins TRBV12-3 or TRBV12-4 to TRBJ2-3; TRBD2 aligns across 7 bases. The CDR3 has 14 amino acids. V lost 10 bases and J lost 4; bases outside the gene matches: 11. The CDR3 is CAIRREALPDTQYF. The CDR3 DNA reads as TGTGCCATCCGACGGGAGGCCCTCCCAGATACGCAGTATTTT.

The chain recombines TRBV12-5 with TRBJ1-5; D unresolved. The germline V gene has CDR1 LGHNT and CDR2 FRNRAP. Trimming left V 5 bases short and J 1 base short, with 9 bases between. The CDR3 totals 14 residues. DNA of the CDR3: TGTGCTAGTGGTGCGGGCGGGAGCAATCAGCCCCAGCATTTT. Amino acids: CASGAGGSNQPQHF.

The sample holds a few counts of this clonotype. This chain connects TRBV29-1 to TRBJ2-1; possibly TRBD1 for D (6 bases). The CDR3 extends over 12 amino acids. Germline V CDR1 and CDR2: SQVTM, ANQGSEA. The CDR3 loop reads CSLDRTFNEQFF. In DNA form, the CDR3 reads TGCAGTTTGGACAGAACTTTCAATGAGCAGTTCTTC.

This clonotype was seen only once. CDR3 DNA sequence: TGTGCCAGTAGGAGCAGAGGAAGGGGCTCCTACAATGAGCAGTTCTTC. This encodes CASRSRGRGSYNEQFF. The V gene is TRBV19, the J gene TRBJ2-1, with D tentatively TRBD1 (5 bases). V shed 6 bases and J shed 0 bases, with 15 bases lying between them. The CDR3 extends over 16 amino acids. The V gene's germline CDR1 is LNHDA and CDR2 SQIVND (reference sequence).

This clonotype was seen ten or more times. The chain recombines TRBV25-1 with TRBJ1-1; D not certain. Trimming removed 5 bases from V and 3 bases from J, with 13 bases in between. Germline loops: CDR1 MGHDK, CDR2 SYGVNS. This CDR3 comprises 14 residues. CDR3 in DNA: TGTGCCAGCAGTCTGCAGGCTGAATACACTGAAGCTTTCTTT. Protein: CASSLQAEYTEAFF.

This clonotype has a count of ten or more. The chain has TRBV6-5 and TRBJ1-1, with no clear D. V dropped 2 bases and J dropped 9 bases, with 16 bases sitting between them. Germline CDR1 MNHEY, CDR2 SVGAGI. This CDR3 region has 14 residues. The CDR3 spells CASSYLGVGNQAFF. The CDR3 nucleotides are TGTGCCAGCAGTTACCTCGGGGTGGGTAATCAAGCTTTCTTT.

This clonotype showed up many times. This chain uses TRBV13 with TRBJ2-7, with 10 nucleotides matching TRBD2. The J segment lost 0 bases and the V segment lost 4 bases, leaving 12 bases of the junction unmatched. This CDR3 comprises 18 residues. Per germline, CDR1 PRHDT and CDR2 FYEKMQ (reference sequence). CDR3 DNA: TGTGCCAGCAGCTCGACGGTAGCGGGGGGTCGTTCCTCCTACGAGCAGTACTTC. Protein: CASSSTVAGGRSSYEQYF.

This clonotype was detected ten times or more. The chain uses TRBV14 and TRBJ2-1, with D tentatively TRBD2 (5 bases). CDR1 and CDR2 from the germline V gene are SGHDN and FVKESK. CDR3 length: 12 amino acids. Between the trimmed V and J ends, which lost 4 bases and 10 bases, there was a span of 11 bases. For the CDR3, the DNA is TGTGCCAGCAGCCTCGTCCCTAGCGAGCAGTTCTTC. Residues: CASSLVPSEQFF.

This clonotype was recorded many times. CDR3 sequence (DNA): TGTGCCACCAGTAGCCTCGGACCGGGGGTGTGGGACACCGGGGAGCTGTTTTTT. Its protein product is CATSSLGPGVWDTGELFF. The chain has TRBV24-1 and TRBJ2-2; weak D call: TRBD2 (6 bases). The CDR3 length is 18 residues. The germline V gene encodes CDR1 KGHDR and CDR2 SFDVKD. Trimming left V 6 bases short and J 3 bases short, with 22 bases between.

In its sample, this clonotype was seen many times. This sequence joins TRBV12-3 or TRBV12-4 and TRBJ1-1, with D uncertain. This CDR3 contains 13 residues. V lost 2 bases and J 6 bases, leaving 10 bases between the germline ends. CDR3 sequence (DNA): TGTGCCAGCAGTTTATTTCGCGGGTCTGAAGCTTTCTTT. Its protein is CASSLFRGSEAFF.

This clonotype was detected ten times or more. The chain combines TRBV3-1 with TRBJ2-5, with a weak D call TRBD1 (5 bases). The CDR3 is 16 residues long. The germline V gene encodes CDR1 LGHDT and CDR2 YNNKEL (reference sequence). V was clipped by 0 bases and J by 1 base, with 12 bases between them. This CDR3 is CASSQDLGHTQETQYF. CDR3 bases: TGTGCCAGCAGCCAAGATTTAGGACACACCCAAGAGACCCAGTACTTC.

This clonotype was counted at least ten times. The chain employs TRBV7-9 and TRBJ2-2, with TRBD1 matching 7 bases. The CDR3 is 14 residues long. Trimming at V came to 5 bases and at J to 6 bases, leaving 6 bases not matched to a gene. From germline, CDR1 is SEHNR and CDR2 FQNEAQ (reference sequence). The CDR3 here is CASSATGSPGELFF. Written as DNA, the CDR3 is TGTGCCAGCAGCGCGACAGGGTCTCCCGGGGAGCTGTTTTTT. Full variable domain (missing parts from reference TRBV7-9 and TRBJ2-2): DTGVSQNPRHKITKRGQNVTFRCDPISEHNRLYWYRQTLGQGPEFLTYFQNEAQLEKSRLLSDRFSAERPKGSFSTLEIQRTEQGDSAMYLCASSATGSPGELFFGEGSRLTVL.

To note about this clonotype: It may be a read error: a sequence one base away is much more abundant. The chain is built from TRBV29-1 and TRBJ2-7; no clear D gene. CDR3 length equals 12 residues. The germline gives CDR1 SQVTM, CDR2 ANQGSEA. The CDR3 region has the DNA TGCAGCGTTGAAGGAGTCAGCAACGAGCTGTACTTC. This encodes CSVEGVSNELYF.

Ten or more counts support this clonotype. The V call is TRBV5-1, the J call TRBJ2-2, with D maybe TRBD2 (6 bases). V was cut by 2 bases and J by 5 bases, with 16 bases left in between. The CDR3 spans 16 residues. Germline CDR1 and CDR2: SGHRS and YFSETQ. The CDR3: CASSFSAGSRTGELFF. The CDR3, as DNA: TGCGCCAGCAGCTTTAGTGCGGGAAGTAGGACCGGGGAGCTGTTTTTT.

This clonotype was seen a handful of times. This chain joins TRBV28 and TRBJ1-2; D is undetermined. The CDR3 loop spans 13 amino acids. Germline-derived CDR1 and CDR2 are MDHEN and SYDVKM. V lost 5 bases and J 7 bases, leaving 14 bases between the germline ends. CDR3 nucleotides: TGTGCCAGCAGTCGGCCCCTTCTGAGTGGCTACACCTTC. The encoded protein is CASSRPLLSGYTF.

This clonotype was counted ten times or more. The rearrangement uses TRBV13 and TRBJ1-1; D gene ambiguous. The CDR3 totals 15 residues. Trimming took off 6 bases at V and 3 bases at J, with 17 bases between the two ends. Germline CDR1 PRHDT, CDR2 FYEKMQ (reference sequence). The CDR3 sequence is CASRDGIGGYTEAFF. The CDR3 DNA reads TGTGCCAGCAGGGATGGAATAGGCGGGTACACTGAAGCTTTCTTT.

This clonotype was seen a few times. This chain joins TRBV24-1 and TRBJ2-1; 7 bases agree with TRBD1. From germline, CDR1 is KGHDR and CDR2 SFDVKD. The CDR3 totals 17 residues. With V trimmed by 1 base and J by 9 bases, 14 bases remained unmatched. CDR3 sequence reads: CATSDFTGTRGPSEQFF. CDR3 nucleotides: TGTGCCACCAGTGATTTCACCGGGACAAGGGGGCCCAGTGAGCAGTTCTTC.

This clonotype was observed many times. Compared with germline, one end of the junction differs, possibly owing to a read error. The chain uses TRBV27 and TRBJ1-1; D remains unclear. The germline V gene encodes CDR1 MNHEY and CDR2 SMNVEV (reference sequence). The CDR3 has 12 residues. The CDR3 nucleotides are TGTGCCAGCAGGTTATCGAACACTGAAGCTTTCTTT. This translates into CASRLSNTEAFF.